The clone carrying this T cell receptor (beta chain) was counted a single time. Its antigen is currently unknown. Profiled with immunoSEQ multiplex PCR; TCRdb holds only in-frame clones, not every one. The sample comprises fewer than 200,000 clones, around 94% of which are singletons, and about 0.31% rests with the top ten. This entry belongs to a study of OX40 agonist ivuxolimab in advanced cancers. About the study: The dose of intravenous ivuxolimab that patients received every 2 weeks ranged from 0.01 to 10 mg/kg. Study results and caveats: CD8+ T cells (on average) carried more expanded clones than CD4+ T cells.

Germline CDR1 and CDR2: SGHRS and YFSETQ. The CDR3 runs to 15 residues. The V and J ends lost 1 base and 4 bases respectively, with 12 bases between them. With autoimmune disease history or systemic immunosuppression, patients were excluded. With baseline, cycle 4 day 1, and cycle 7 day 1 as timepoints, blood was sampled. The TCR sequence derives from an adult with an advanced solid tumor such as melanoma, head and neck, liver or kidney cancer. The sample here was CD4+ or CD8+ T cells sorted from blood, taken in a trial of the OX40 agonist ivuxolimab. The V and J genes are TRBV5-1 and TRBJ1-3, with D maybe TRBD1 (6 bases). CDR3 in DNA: TGCGCCAGCAGCTTGTACGGGGGCGACGGAAACACCATATATTTT. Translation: CASSLYGGDGNTIYF.